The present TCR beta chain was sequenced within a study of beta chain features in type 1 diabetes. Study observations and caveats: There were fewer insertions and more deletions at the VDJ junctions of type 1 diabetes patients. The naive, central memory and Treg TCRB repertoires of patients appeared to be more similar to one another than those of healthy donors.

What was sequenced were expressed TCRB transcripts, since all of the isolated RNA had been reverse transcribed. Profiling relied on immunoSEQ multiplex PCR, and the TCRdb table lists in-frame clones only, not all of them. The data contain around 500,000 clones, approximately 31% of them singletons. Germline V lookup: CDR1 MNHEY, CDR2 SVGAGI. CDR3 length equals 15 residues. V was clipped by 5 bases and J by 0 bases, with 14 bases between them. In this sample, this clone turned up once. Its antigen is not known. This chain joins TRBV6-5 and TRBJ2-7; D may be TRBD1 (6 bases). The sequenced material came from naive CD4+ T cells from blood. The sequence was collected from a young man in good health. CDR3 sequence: CASSPDRRSSYEQYF. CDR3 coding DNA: TGTGCCAGCAGTCCCGACAGGAGGAGCTCCTACGAGCAGTACTTC.